The present T cell receptor (beta chain) was sequenced within a study of blood T cells in healthy people across ages. The use of a sample-barcoded 5' primer and a J-beta primer mix characterized a second PCR of roughly 7 to 11 cycles. All samples yielded 3 million or more CDR3-containing paired-end reads. TCRdb reprocessed the 5' RACE reads with MiXCR, giving one entry per CDR3 protein. In the table there are around 1,600,000 distinct CDR3 sequences, 35% to 45% of which are singletons. Isolation per sample recovered at least 6 million PBMCs. Comments on this clonotype: Its antigen is undetermined.

Overall study findings and caveats: Naive and antigen-experienced cells could not be conclusively compared, given unsorted PBMCs. Higher diversity and more naive CD4+ cells were features of long-lived donors, compared to aged donors.

The CDR3 consists of 17 residues. V was pared by 0 bases and J by 6 bases, with 21 bases between. The germline gives CDR1 KGHSH, CDR2 LQKENI. The V gene is TRBV18, the J gene TRBJ2-7; D might be TRBD1 or TRBD2, each matching 7 bases. Sequenced sample: blood. This clonotype originated in a woman between 18 and 29 years old in good health. The DNA for the CDR3 is TGTGCCAGCTCACCACCACGCGGGAGACAGGGAGGACTCGAGCAGTACTTC. This translates into CASSPPRGRQGGLEQYF.